This TCR beta chain is drawn from a study of cytomegalovirus exposure and HLA in healthy donors. Study results and limitations: Later on, an analysis found that several of the most significant clusters appeared to be linked to common viral pathogens, which included parvovirus B19. A later analysis linked some 17,000 TCR beta sequences to HLA alleles at 0.05 false discovery rate.

In its sample, this clone was seen a few times. The antigen remains undetermined. CDR3 length equals 17 residues. The V segment lost 2 bases and the J segment 8 bases; nucleotides outside the gene matches: 13. Germline V gene sequence: CDR1 MGHDK, CDR2 SYGVNS. The PCR employed 60 Vbeta primers together with 13 Jbeta primers. Generated by immunoSEQ multiplex PCR, the TCRdb table keeps only in-frame clones and is missing some. The table shows about 210,000 clones, with approximately 81% occurring only once. The receptor was isolated from a young man in good health and CMV-seronegative. The sample comprised PBMCs. The chain uses TRBV25-1 and TRBJ1-4, with 8 bases matching TRBD1. The CDR3 bases are TGTGCCAGCAGTGAAGCAGTAGGGGGGACAGGCGGAGAAAAACTGTTTTTT. It yields the protein CASSEAVGGTGGEKLFF.